This is a list of T cell receptor beta chains from one sample in a study of tumor-infiltrating lymphocytes in localized non-small cell lung cancer. Profiled with immunoSEQ multiplex PCR; TCRdb holds only in-frame clones, not every one. The sample lists 9,500 to 15,000 clones, around 84% occurring once. Material: lung tumor tissue. All receptors come from a human donor with non-small cell lung cancer. The CDR3 runs from the conserved cysteine through the conserved F or W. The D gene is left open where the match is weak. The size entry is marked missing in some rows and otherwise reads once, few, many or a size class.

J	V	D	size	DNA	CDR3
TRBJ2-6	TRBV18	.	.	TGTGCCAGCTCACCAGGGCCCGTCCGGGGGGCGCTCGGGGCCAACGTCCTGACTTTC	CASSPGPVRGALGANVLTF
TRBJ2-5	TRBV21-1	.	.	TGTGCCAGCACATTAGCGGGAGGAGAGACCCAGTACTTC	CASTLAGGETQYF
TRBJ1-5	TRBV6-5	TRBD1	.	TGTGCCAGCAGCCTGACAGGGTATTCTCCCCAGCATTTT	CASSLTGYSPQHF
TRBJ2-2	TRBV7-3	.	.	TGTGCCAGCAGCCATTCAGGGACCCCGTGTACCGGGGAGCTGTTTTTT	CASSHSGTPCTGELFF
TRBJ2-7	TRBV5-4	TRBD2	few	TGTGCCAGCAGCGCGTCGACTAGCGGCGACGAGCAGTACTTC	CASSASTSGDEQYF
TRBJ1-1	TRBV11-2	.	.	TGTGCCAGCAGCTTAGTGCCGCAGGGGAACACTGAAGCTTTCTTT	CASSLVPQGNTEAFF
TRBJ2-3	TRBV6-1	TRBD2	.	TGTGCCAGCAGTGAATGGAGCGGGAGGGCAGATACGCAGTATTTT	CASSEWSGRADTQYF
TRBJ2-7	TRBV11-1	.	.	TGTGCCAGCAGCCCAGACCCACGAGCCTACGAGCAGTACTTC	CASSPDPRAYEQYF
TRBJ2-3	TRBV30	.	few	TGTGCCTGGATGAGTTATGCCACAGATACGCAGTATTTT	CAWMSYATDTQYF
TRBJ1-1	TRBV30	.	.	TGTGCCTTGTCTAAGGGTGGGGGTGAAGCTTTCTTT	CALSKGGGEAFF
TRBJ1-1	TRBV6-1	.	.	TGTGCCAGCACCCAGGGACGGTACATGAACACTGAAGCTTTCTTT	CASTQGRYMNTEAFF
TRBJ2-7	TRBV4-3	.	.	TGCGCCAGCAGCCAAGGTCGGGGGGCGGGCCCGAGGGGCTACGAGCAGTACTTC	CASSQGRGAGPRGYEQYF
TRBJ2-2	TRBV25-1	.	.	TGTGCCAGCAGTGAAAGGGACACCGGGGAGCTGTTTTTT	CASSERDTGELFF
TRBJ1-1	TRBV4-1	.	once	TGCGCCAGCAGCCAAGATGGACTCTGGGACCCGGCGGCTTTCTTT	CASSQDGLWDPAAFF
TRBJ1-4	TRBV6-6	.	.	TGTGCCAGCATAGCAGGGAACGAAAATGAAAAACTGTTTTTT	CASIAGNENEKLFF